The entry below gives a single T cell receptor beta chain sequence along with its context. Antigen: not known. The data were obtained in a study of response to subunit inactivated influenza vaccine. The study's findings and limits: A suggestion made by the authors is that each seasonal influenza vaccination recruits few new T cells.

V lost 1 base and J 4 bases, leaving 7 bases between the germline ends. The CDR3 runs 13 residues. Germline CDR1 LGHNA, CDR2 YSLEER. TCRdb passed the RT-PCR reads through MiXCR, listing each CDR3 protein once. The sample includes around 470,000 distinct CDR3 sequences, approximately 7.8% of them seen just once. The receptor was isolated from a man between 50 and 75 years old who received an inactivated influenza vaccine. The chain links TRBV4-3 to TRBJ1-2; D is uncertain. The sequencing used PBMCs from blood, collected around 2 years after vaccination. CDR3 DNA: TGCGCCAGCAGCCAAGTCTCCGGCTATGGCTACACCTTC. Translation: CASSQVSGYGYTF.